This T cell receptor beta chain was identified in a study of cytomegalovirus exposure and HLA in healthy donors. Study context: Within an early data release were roughly 90 million unique TCRs drawn from HLA-typed donors. Study-level points and caveats: There were some V segments, including TRBV6-2 and TRBV6-3, excluded as indistinguishable. TCR beta V- and J-gene trimming was later associated with a missense DCLRE1C variant.

This clone was recorded once. No antigen is known for it. Primers for the PCR totalled 60 Vbeta and 13 Jbeta. Libraries were prepared by immunoSEQ multiplex PCR; TCRdb keeps only in-frame clonotypes and omits some of them. The sample comprises about 95,000 clones, roughly 79% of which are singletons, and around 5% rests with the top ten. The CDR3 contains 14 residues. The J segment lost 5 bases and the V segment lost 4 bases, leaving 6 bases of the junction unmatched. Germline loops: CDR1 SGHRS, CDR2 YFSETQ. Sequencing was carried out using PBMCs. The chain recombines TRBV5-1 with TRBJ1-1, with TRBD1 identical over 9 bases. The TCR sequence derives from a woman between 40 and 50 years old in good health and CMV-seronegative. CDR3 DNA sequence: TGCGCCAGCAGCAAGTCCGGGACAGGGACTGAAGCTTTCTTT. Its translation is CASSKSGTGTEAFF.